The 17 T cell receptor beta chains below all came from one sample that was sequenced in a study of shared T cell receptors in the human thymus. Only in-frame clones appear in the TCRdb table, and some are missing; sequencing was by immunoSEQ multiplex PCR. This sample has about 610,000 clones; 85% to 90% occur once, and the top ten carry roughly 0.0097%. The same data also contributed to another study, on human thymus T cells.

The material sequenced was thymocytes. These receptor sequences come from a boy in the first two years of life with a congenital heart defect.

This chain connects TRBV5-1 to TRBJ1-1; 9 bases fit TRBD1. V gave up 4 bases and J gave up 2 bases; unmatched junction bases: 6. CDR1 SGHRS and CDR2 YFSETQ come from the germline V gene. This CDR3 comprises 15 residues. The CDR3 DNA reads as TGCGCCAGCAGCGTAGGACAGGGGTTTAACACTGAAGCTTTCTTT. Amino acid sequence: CASSVGQGFNTEAFF.

The chain has TRBV19 and TRBJ2-1; D call uncertain. Germline values: CDR1 LNHDA, CDR2 SQIVND (reference sequence). There are 13 residues in the CDR3. V dropped 4 bases and J dropped 0 bases, with 4 bases sitting between them. The CDR3 reads CASSTGSYNEQFF. The CDR3 coding sequence is TGTGCCAGTAGTACCGGCTCCTACAATGAGCAGTTCTTC.

The DNA of the CDR3 is TGCGCCAGCAGCCAACACGCGAGGGAAGGCCGCCCCAATGAAAAACTGTTTTTT. Protein: CASSQHAREGRPNEKLFF. J is TRBJ1-4 and V is TRBV4-1, with D uncertain. Germline-derived CDR1 and CDR2 are MGHRA and YSYEKL. This CDR3 comprises 18 residues. Deletions cut 2 bases from V and 5 bases from J, with 21 bases between.

This sequence joins TRBV7-2 and TRBJ2-7, with D possibly TRBD2 on 6 matching bases. Trimming took off 5 bases at V and 2 bases at J, with 16 bases between the two ends. This CDR3 contains 15 residues. Germline lookup yields CDR1 SGHTA and CDR2 FQGNSA. In nucleotides, the CDR3 is TGTGCCAGCAGCCCCTCTGGCGGGGCGGCCTACGAGCAGTACTTC. Translating gives CASSPSGGAAYEQYF. The variable domain in full, completed from reference TRBV7-2 and TRBJ2-7, reads GAGVSQSPSNKVTEKGKDVELRCDPISGHTALYWYRQSLGQGLEFLIYFQGNSAPDKSGLPSDRFSAERTGGSVSTLTIQRTQQEDSAVYLCASSPSGGAAYEQYFGPGTRLTVT.

The chain combines TRBV5-5 with TRBJ2-7; D possibly corresponds to TRBD1 (6 bases). Trimming left V 3 bases short and J 7 bases short, with 11 bases between. The CDR3 is 12 amino acids. The germline V gene encodes CDR1 SGHKS and CDR2 YYEKEE (reference sequence). The CDR3 sequence: CASSSQGREQYF. The CDR3 nucleotides are TGTGCCAGCAGCTCGCAGGGGCGGGAGCAGTACTTC.

The rearrangement links TRBV4-3 to TRBJ2-2; 9 positions agree with TRBD2. The CDR3 sequence is 17 residues long. Germline trimming cut 0 bases from V and 4 bases from J; bases unmatched to any gene: 6. CDR1 and CDR2 (germline): LGHNA, YSLEER. Here the CDR3 DNA reads TGCGCCAGCAGCCAAGATGGGACTAGCAGGAGCACCGGGGAGCTGTTTTTT. It specifies CASSQDGTSRSTGELFF.

This clone was seen more than once but under ten times. The rearrangement uses TRBV2 and TRBJ2-5; D remains ambiguous. The CDR3 has 12 amino acids. V was cut by 7 bases and J by 2 bases, with 8 bases left in between. From germline, CDR1 is SNHLY and CDR2 FYNNEI. The CDR3 here is CASTAYQETQYF. The CDR3 DNA sequence: TGTGCCAGCACCGCGTATCAAGAGACCCAGTACTTC.

The chain is built from TRBV7-2 and TRBJ2-7; TRBD2 aligns across 9 bases. The V and J ends lost 5 bases and 7 bases, in that order; junction bases with no gene match: 12. The CDR3 contains 15 residues. CDR1 is SGHTA and CDR2 is FQGNSA in the germline V gene. CDR3 in amino acids: CASSAPSGASSEQYF. CDR3 sequence (DNA): TGTGCCAGCAGCGCTCCTAGCGGGGCCAGCTCGGAGCAGTACTTC.

The rearrangement joins TRBV27 to TRBJ2-1; 13 nucleotides agree with TRBD2. The V gene's germline CDR1 is MNHEY and CDR2 SMNVEV (reference sequence). After removal of 5 bases from V and 6 bases from J, the junction contained 4 bases not matched to a gene. This CDR3 has 15 amino acids. CDR3 sequence reads: CASSPGTSGANEQFF. The CDR3 nucleotides are TGTGCCAGCAGTCCCGGGACTAGCGGGGCCAATGAGCAGTTCTTC.

This rearrangement joins TRBV9 to TRBJ2-1; TRBD2 agrees at 13 bases. CDR3 length equals 17 residues. Germline V gives CDR1 SGDLS, CDR2 YYNGEE. V gave up 0 bases and J gave up 0 bases; unmatched junction bases: 0. CDR3 in DNA: TGTGCCAGCAGCGTAGGGACTAGCGGGAGCTCCTACAATGAGCAGTTCTTC. It is translated as CASSVGTSGSSYNEQFF.

The chain uses TRBV10-1 and TRBJ2-3; tentative D call: TRBD1 (7 bases). Germline CDR1 WNHNN, CDR2 SYGVQD (reference sequence). The CDR3 totals 16 residues. V lost 2 bases, J lost 1 base, and 13 bases lay in between. CDR3 DNA sequence: TGCGCCAGCAGTGAGCAGGGGGGAGAGGGCACAGATACGCAGTATTTT. It codes for CASSEQGGEGTDTQYF.

V and J are TRBV4-1 and TRBJ2-1; TRBD1 is a possible D gene (6 bases). The CDR3 length is 17 residues. Trimming pared 0 bases from V and 7 bases from J, leaving 19 bases between. Germline V CDR1 and CDR2: MGHRA, YSYEKL. This CDR3 is CASSQDQQGSGGNEQFF. CDR3 bases: TGCGCCAGCAGCCAAGATCAACAGGGCTCTGGGGGTAATGAGCAGTTCTTC.

This chain links TRBV5-1 with TRBJ2-3; D perhaps matches TRBD1 (5 bases). Looked up from germline, CDR1 is SGHRS and CDR2 is YFSETQ. V gave up 0 bases and J gave up 3 bases, with 11 bases separating them. The CDR3 is 15 amino acids. The CDR3: CASSLEGKGTDTQYF. The CDR3, as DNA: TGCGCCAGCAGCTTGGAGGGAAAGGGGACAGATACGCAGTATTTT.

The rearrangement links TRBV27 to TRBJ2-7; 12 positions agree with TRBD2. The germline gives CDR1 MNHEY, CDR2 SMNVEV (reference sequence). This CDR3 contains 16 residues. Trimming removed 6 bases from V and 6 bases from J; junction bases left unmatched: 12. Written as DNA, the CDR3 is TGTGCCAGCAGCCCGGGGGCACTAGCGGGAGGACGCGAGCAGTACTTC. Amino acid sequence: CASSPGALAGGREQYF.

J is TRBJ2-6 and V is TRBV18; TRBD1 is a possible D gene (5 bases). The CDR3 contains 16 residues. Germline V gene data show CDR1 as KGHSH and CDR2 as LQKENI. With 8 bases removed from V and 2 bases from J, the gap between germline ends came to 16 bases. CDR3 residues: CASRGRASTGANVLTF. In DNA form, the CDR3 reads TGTGCCAGCCGCGGCAGGGCAAGCACTGGGGCCAACGTCCTGACTTTC.

V and J are TRBV12-5 and TRBJ2-5; D possibly corresponds to TRBD2 (5 bases). The end of the DNA is better explained by TRBJ2-7, so the J call may be wrong. CDR3 length: 13 amino acids. Germline V gene lookup returns CDR1 LGHNT and CDR2 FRNRAP. For the CDR3, the DNA is TGTGCTAGTGGAAGCGGAAGTAAGTACGAGCAGTACTTC. It encodes CASGSGSKYEQYF.

The chain carries TRBV11-3 and TRBJ2-1; 11 bases line up with TRBD2. Germline CDR1 and CDR2: SGHNT and YENEEA. V was pared by 2 bases and J by 6 bases, with 12 bases of the junction left unmatched. CDR3 length: 18 amino acids. The CDR3: CASSLQLAGAQDFNEQFF. The CDR3 DNA follows: TGTGCCAGCAGCTTACAACTAGCGGGAGCCCAAGACTTCAATGAGCAGTTCTTC.